A selection of T cell receptor beta chains follows, all from one sample in a study of T cells in Graves' hyperthyroidism and ophthalmopathy. TCRdb reanalysed the multiplex PCR reads using MiXCR and keeps one entry per CDR3 protein. The data show roughly 150,000 distinct CDR3 sequences, with roughly 9.4% seen just once and 22% held by the top ten. Sequenced sample: blood. These receptors all stem from a woman aged 18-29 years with Graves' hyperthyroidism that later progressed to Graves' ophthalmopathy. Both conserved end residues are part of each CDR3. A D gene is named only where the DNA matches it firmly. Some rows have no size entry. The others give once, few or many, or a class for an expanded clone.

D gene	V gene	J gene	clone size	CDR3 DNA	CDR3 protein
-	TRBV11-2	TRBJ2-1	many	TGTGCCAGCAGCTTAGGGCAGGGGCTAGCAAACAATGAGCAGTTCTTC	CASSLGQGLANNEQFF
TRBD2	TRBV4-1	TRBJ2-7	many	TGCGCCAGCAGCCAAGATCCGAGCGGGGGGGCATACGAGCAGTACTTC	CASSQDPSGGAYEQYF
-	TRBV9	TRBJ1-2	many	TGTGCCAGCAGCGTAGCTAAAGGATACTATGGCTACACCTTC	CASSVAKGYYGYTF
TRBD1	TRBV30	TRBJ2-2	many	TGTGCCTGGAGGGGGACAGGGTACGGGGAGCTGTTTTTT	CAWRGTGYGELFF
-	TRBV20-1	TRBJ1-2	many	TGCAGTGCTAGAGTGGCCTATGGCTACACCTTC	CSARVAYGYTF
-	TRBV2	TRBJ2-3	many	TGTGCCAGCAGTGAGCCAGACCTTAGCACAGATACGCAGTATTTT	CASSEPDLSTDTQYF
-	TRBV12-3/TRBV12-4	TRBJ2-2	many	TGTGCCAGCAGCCCCCCGAGGGGGGGTCGAGCCGGGGAGCTGTTTTTT	CASSPPRGGRAGELFF
-	TRBV27	TRBJ1-2	many	TGTGCCAGCAGTTTATCCGGGCCCGGGACATATGGAGGCTACACCTTC	CASSLSGPGTYGGYTF
-	TRBV12-3/TRBV12-4	TRBJ1-2	few	TGTGCCAGCAGTTACACCGGGACACTCTATGGCTACACCTTC	CASSYTGTLYGYTF
TRBD1	TRBV6-1	TRBJ2-7	many	TGTGCCAGCAAAGGGACAGCCCTAGAAGAGCAGTACTTC	CASKGTALEEQYF
-	TRBV4-2	TRBJ2-1	few	TGTGCCAGCAGCCTAAACGGGCAGCATGGAATCAACTCCTACAATGAGCAGTTCTTC	CASSLNGQHGINSYNEQFF
-	TRBV5-6	TRBJ1-4	-	TGTGCCAGCAGCTTCTATGGCGTAGGTAATGAAAAACTGTTTTTT	CASSFYGVGNEKLFF
TRBD1	TRBV15	TRBJ1-2	many	TGTGCCACCAGCCCTACCAATGACAGGGTTGTTGGCTACACCTTC	CATSPTNDRVVGYTF
-	TRBV20-1	TRBJ2-1	few	TGCAGTGCAGACCTCGCGCAGGAGCAGTTCTTC	CSADLAQEQFF
-	TRBV2	TRBJ2-3	many	TGTGCCAGCAGGGGGGCAGATACGCAGTATTTT	CASRGADTQYF
-	TRBV27	TRBJ2-7	many	TGTGCCAGCAGTCCCCGTGGTAGTCTCTCCTACGAGCAGTACTTC	CASSPRGSLSYEQYF
-	TRBV24-1	TRBJ2-7	many	TGTGCCACCACCTACGAGCAGTACTTC	CATTYEQYF